These 27 T cell receptor beta chains share one sample of origin, sequenced in a study of blood T cell repertoires in COVID-19 (TCRdb year 2020). Library generation was performed with the immunoSEQ multiplex PCR assay. The table was pulled from immuneACCESS by TCRdb, which kept in-frame rearrangements only. Such tables lose some clones; where checked, under half of the loss comes from unresolved V genes, and the rest has no known cause. The sample includes 250,000 to 300,000 clones, with approximately 90% observed a single time. The top ten clonotypes cover roughly 2% of the sample. Sequenced material: peripheral blood. The receptors originated from a woman in her fifties or sixties who had recovered from COVID-19.

The chain links TRBV7-3 to TRBJ2-1, with D maybe TRBD2 (6 bases). From germline, CDR1 is SGHTA and CDR2 FQGTGA. CDR3 length: 13 residues. V lost 5 bases to trimming and J lost 10 bases, with 15 bases between them. The CDR3 region has the DNA TGTGCCAGCAGCGGCCCTGGAGGGTTGGAGCAGTTCTTC. Protein sequence: CASSGPGGLEQFF.

Concerning this clone itself: Relative to the germline gene, one junction end is altered; a read error may explain this. The chain has TRBV10-3 and TRBJ2-1; 11 bases map to TRBD2. The length of the CDR3 is 15 residues. Germline CDR1 ENHRY, CDR2 SYGVKD. The CDR3 reads CAISGLAGSFNEQFF. In nucleotides, the CDR3 is TGTGCCATCAGTGGACTAGCGGGATCCTTCAATGAGCAGTTCTTC.

The chain uses TRBV7-8 and TRBJ1-5; the match to TRBD1 covers 7 bases. V was pared by 5 bases and J by 7 bases, with 11 bases of the junction left unmatched. Germline CDR1 and CDR2: SGHVS and FQNEAQ. The CDR3 has 15 residues. CDR3 nucleotides: TGTGCCAGCAGCCGAGACCGACAGGGAATCCAGCCCCAGCATTTT. Its translation is CASSRDRQGIQPQHF.

The V gene is TRBV30, the J gene TRBJ2-5, with 7 bases that match TRBD2. Per the germline V gene, CDR1 is GTSNPN and CDR2 is SVGIG (reference sequence). This CDR3 has 14 amino acids. V lost 4 bases and J lost 4; bases outside the gene matches: 9. Written as DNA, the CDR3 is TGTGCCTGGATACCGGGGAGGGGTAGAGAGACCCAGTACTTC. As protein: CAWIPGRGRETQYF.

The rearrangement joins TRBV7-2 to TRBJ1-4; maybe TRBD1 (6 bases). Looked up from germline, CDR1 is SGHTA and CDR2 is FQGNSA. The CDR3 length is 16 residues. V lost 5 bases and J 4 bases, leaving 17 bases between the germline ends. CDR3 amino acids: CASSVTGKLGNEKLFF. CDR3 nucleotide sequence: TGTGCCAGCAGCGTTACAGGGAAACTGGGTAATGAAAAACTGTTTTTT.

The CDR3 here is CASSLLGGTEETQYF. CDR3 nucleotides: TGTGCCAGCAGCTTATTAGGGGGAACAGAAGAGACCCAGTACTTC. The chain links TRBV7-3 to TRBJ2-5, with D maybe TRBD1 (6 bases). Germline lookup yields CDR1 SGHTA and CDR2 FQGTGA. Trimming stripped 2 bases from V and 3 bases from J, with 13 bases between. The CDR3 is 15 amino acids.

The rearrangement joins TRBV2 to TRBJ1-6, with D maybe TRBD1 (5 bases). Trimming removed 6 bases at V and 16 bases at J, with 10 bases between. This CDR3 has 10 residues. The V gene's germline CDR1 is SNHLY and CDR2 FYNNEI. This chain's CDR3 is CASRGARLHF. The CDR3 DNA is TGTGCCAGCAGAGGGGCCCGTCTCCACTTT.

The genes are TRBV13 and TRBJ1-1; weak D call: TRBD1 (6 bases). V was pared by 6 bases and J by 6 bases, with 14 bases between. This CDR3 is 13 amino acids long. Looked up from germline, CDR1 is PRHDT and CDR2 is FYEKMQ (reference sequence). The CDR3 spells CASRLRQAPEAFF. The DNA of the CDR3 is TGTGCCAGCAGACTCCGACAGGCTCCTGAAGCTTTCTTT.

The chain has TRBV5-1 and TRBJ1-2; the match to TRBD1 covers 7 bases. V was clipped by 4 bases and J by 2 bases; unmatched bases: 5. CDR3 length equals 14 residues. The germline V gene has CDR1 SGHRS and CDR2 YFSETQ. The CDR3 here is CASSRQGGNYGYTF. DNA of the CDR3: TGCGCCAGCAGCAGACAGGGTGGCAACTATGGCTACACCTTC.

The genes are TRBV15 and TRBJ1-5, with D possibly matching TRBD1 (6 bases). Germline CDR1 is LNHNV and CDR2 is YYDKDF (reference sequence). The CDR3 has 14 residues. Trimming took off 4 bases at V and 7 bases at J, with 14 bases between the two ends. CDR3 coding DNA: TGTGCCACCAGCATCGACACAGGGAGCCAGCCCCAGCATTTT. Its protein product is CATSIDTGSQPQHF.

The chain employs TRBV12-3 or TRBV12-4 and TRBJ1-1, with TRBD1 as a possible D gene (5 bases). The ends were cut back, 3 bases at V and 6 bases at J, with 8 bases in the middle. This CDR3 comprises 12 residues. The CDR3 loop is CASSFSRAEAFF. CDR3 bases: TGTGCCAGCAGTTTTTCCAGGGCTGAAGCTTTCTTT.

There are a few counts of this clone. The V gene is TRBV7-2, the J gene TRBJ2-1; TRBD2 is a possible D gene (7 bases). CDR1 SGHTA and CDR2 FQGNSA come from the germline V gene. V shed 2 bases and J shed 8 bases, with 19 bases lying between them. The CDR3 loop spans 16 amino acids. CDR3 loop: CASSLRGGGPFDEQFF. In DNA form, the CDR3 reads TGTGCCAGCAGCTTACGAGGGGGAGGGCCATTCGATGAGCAGTTCTTC.

As DNA, the CDR3 is TGTGCCAGCACTCGCAATGAGCAGTTCTTC. Protein: CASTRNEQFF. The chain joins TRBV12-3 or TRBV12-4 to TRBJ2-1; D is undetermined. Trimming left V 7 bases short and J 6 bases short, with 4 bases between. The CDR3 extends over 10 amino acids.

The chain links TRBV6-5 to TRBJ2-5, with D perhaps matching TRBD1 (6 bases). The CDR3 spans 15 residues. V was trimmed by 10 bases and J by 5 bases, leaving 23 bases between them. Germline V gene sequence: CDR1 MNHEY, CDR2 SVGAGI. CDR3 in amino acids: CATLRIGGGRETQYF. CDR3 in DNA: TGTGCCACCCTGAGGATAGGGGGTGGCAGGGAGACCCAGTACTTC.

The rearrangement joins TRBV9 to TRBJ1-1; D not certain. The CDR3 covers 14 residues. The V and J ends lost 0 bases and 0 bases respectively, with 6 bases between them. Germline CDR1 SGDLS, CDR2 YYNGEE. The CDR3 bases are TGTGCCAGCAGCGTAGGAGACATGAACACTGAAGCTTTCTTT. Translated: CASSVGDMNTEAFF. Filled out from reference TRBV9 and TRBJ1-1, the complete variable domain reads DSGVTQTPKHLITATGQRVTLRCSPRSGDLSVYWYQQSLDQGLQFLIQYYNGEERAKGNILERFSAQQFPDLHSELNLSSLELGDSALYFCASSVGDMNTEAFFGQGTRLTVV.

The chain joins TRBV4-1 to TRBJ1-4; 7 bases match TRBD1. The CDR3 sequence is 15 residues long. V lost 0 bases, J lost 7 bases, and 5 bases stayed unmatched. Per the germline V gene, CDR1 is MGHRA and CDR2 is YSYEKL. CDR3 sequence (DNA): TGCGCCAGCAGCCAAGATACCCAGGGGGGTGAAAAACTGTTTTTT. Translating it yields CASSQDTQGGEKLFF.

V gene TRBV7-6 combines with J gene TRBJ2-3; a weak D match, TRBD1 (5 bases). Trimming cost V 3 bases and J 4 bases, with 8 bases left between them. Looked up from germline, CDR1 is SGHVS and CDR2 is FNYEAQ. CDR3 length: 13 residues. For the CDR3, the DNA is TGTGCCAGCAGCTTCCAGGGATCAGATACGCAGTATTTT. Protein product: CASSFQGSDTQYF.

V usage is TRBV11-2 and J usage is TRBJ1-2; unclear D gene. The CDR3 has 12 residues. Trimming stripped 0 bases from V and 8 bases from J, with 7 bases between. Germline CDR1 SGHAT, CDR2 FQNNGV. The CDR3 DNA is TGTGCCAGCAGCTTAGATCGAGGAGGCTACACCTTC. This translates into CASSLDRGGYTF.

This chain links TRBV19 with TRBJ1-4; maybe TRBD1 (5 bases). Per germline, CDR1 LNHDA and CDR2 SQIVND (reference sequence). V was cut by 5 bases and J by 4 bases, with 20 bases left in between. This CDR3 is built from 17 residues. The CDR3 reads CASSVWITGRLNEKLFF. The CDR3 DNA follows: TGTGCCAGTAGTGTGTGGATAACAGGCCGGCTTAATGAAAAACTGTTTTTT. Looking up the rest from reference TRBV19 and TRBJ1-4 gives the full variable domain: DGGITQSPKYLFRKEGQNVTLSCEQNLNHDAMYWYRQDPGQGLRLIYYSQIVNDFQKGDIAEGYSVSREKKESFPLTVTSAQKNPTAFYLCASSVWITGRLNEKLFFGSGTQLSVL.

The genes are TRBV28 and TRBJ1-4, with D tentatively TRBD1 (5 bases). Trimming took off 7 bases at V and 8 bases at J, with 17 bases between the two ends. Germline lookup yields CDR1 MDHEN and CDR2 SYDVKM. CDR3 length: 14 residues. CDR3 coding DNA: TGTGCCAGCACCCCCTGGGCGGGGGAGGAAAAACTGTTTTTT. Its translation: CASTPWAGEEKLFF.

The J gene is TRBJ1-3, the V gene TRBV10-3; 8 bases are a match to TRBD1. The CDR3 sequence is 15 residues long. Germline V gives CDR1 ENHRY, CDR2 SYGVKD. Unmatched junction bases numbered 8, after V lost 6 bases and J lost 4 bases. This CDR3 reads CAISAQGAPGNTIYF. For the CDR3, the DNA is TGTGCCATCAGCGCGCAGGGGGCGCCCGGAAACACCATATATTTT.

The DNA of the CDR3 is TGTGCCAGCAATTCACGGGGTGGGGAAAAACTGTTTTTT. It encodes CASNSRGGEKLFF. The chain has TRBV28 and TRBJ1-4; D not resolved. The CDR3 spans 13 residues. V lost 7 bases to trimming and J lost 8 bases, with 14 bases between them. From germline, CDR1 is MDHEN and CDR2 SYDVKM.

The CDR3 DNA reads TGTGCCAGTAGTCTAGCGGGAGGAGGGGTTAATGAGCAGTTCTTC. Its protein product is CASSLAGGGVNEQFF. The chain joins TRBV19 to TRBJ2-1; 11 positions agree with TRBD2. The CDR3 consists of 15 residues. With 5 bases clipped from V and 7 bases from J, the junction kept 7 bases outside the gene matches. Germline assignment: CDR1 LNHDA and CDR2 SQIVND (reference sequence).

The V call is TRBV28, the J call TRBJ1-5, with 9 bases matching TRBD1. V lost 6 bases to trimming and J lost 6 bases; unmatched junction nucleotides: 15. The germline gives CDR1 MDHEN, CDR2 SYDVKM. The CDR3 contains 17 residues. CDR3 protein: CASSSRPGQGRTQPQHF. The CDR3 nucleotides read TGTGCCAGCAGCTCACGCCCGGGACAGGGAAGAACTCAGCCCCAGCATTTT.

This chain joins TRBV9 and TRBJ1-2; 7 bases line up with TRBD1. CDR1 and CDR2 (germline): SGDLS, YYNGEE. The CDR3 totals 16 residues. V was pared by 3 bases and J by 4 bases, with 12 bases of the junction left unmatched. CDR3 sequence reads: CASSGARGQTIYGYTF. The CDR3 region has the DNA TGTGCCAGCAGCGGAGCAAGGGGACAGACGATCTATGGCTACACCTTC.

This sequence joins TRBV27 and TRBJ1-2, with 8 bases lining up with TRBD1. Per the germline V gene, CDR1 is MNHEY and CDR2 is SMNVEV (reference sequence). This CDR3 region has 14 residues. The trim removed 5 bases at V and 5 bases at J, leaving 7 bases unmatched. This chain's CDR3 is CASSAYQGAYGYTF. The CDR3 region has the DNA TGTGCCAGCAGTGCCTACCAGGGGGCGTATGGCTACACCTTC.

V and J are TRBV5-1 and TRBJ2-1, with D unresolved. V shed 0 bases and J shed 8 bases, with 3 bases lying between them. Germline CDR1 reads SGHRS; CDR2 reads YFSETQ. This CDR3 contains 11 residues. CDR3 nucleotide sequence: TGCGCCAGCAGCTTGGCGGATGAGCAGTTCTTC. It is translated as CASSLADEQFF.